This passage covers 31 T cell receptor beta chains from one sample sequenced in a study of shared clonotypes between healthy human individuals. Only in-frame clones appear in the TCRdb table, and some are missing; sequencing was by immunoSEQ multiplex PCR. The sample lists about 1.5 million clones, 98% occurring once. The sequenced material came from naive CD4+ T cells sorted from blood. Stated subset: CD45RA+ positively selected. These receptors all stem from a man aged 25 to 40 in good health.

The CDR3 region is CASSSSGQGANEQYF. In nucleotides, the CDR3 is TGTGCCAGCAGTTCCTCGGGACAGGGGGCTAACGAGCAGTACTTC. The gene calls are TRBV28 and TRBJ2-7; 12 positions match TRBD1. CDR3 length: 15 amino acids. Losses at the gene ends were 4 bases for V and 5 bases for J; bases not matched to a gene: 6. CDR1 and CDR2 from the germline V gene are MDHEN and SYDVKM.

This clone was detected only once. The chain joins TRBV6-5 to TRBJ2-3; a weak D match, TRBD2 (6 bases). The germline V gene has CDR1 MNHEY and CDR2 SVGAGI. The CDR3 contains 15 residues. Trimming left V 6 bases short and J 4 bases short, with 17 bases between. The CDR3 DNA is TGTGCCAGCAGGGGGGTTAGCGGAGCTTCAGATACGCAGTATTTT. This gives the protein CASRGVSGASDTQYF.

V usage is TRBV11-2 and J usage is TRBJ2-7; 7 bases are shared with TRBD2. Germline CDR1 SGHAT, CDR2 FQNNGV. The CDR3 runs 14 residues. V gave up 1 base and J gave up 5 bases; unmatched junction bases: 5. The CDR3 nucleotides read TGTGCCAGCAGCTTAGTGTGGGAGGGAAACGAGCAGTACTTC. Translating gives CASSLVWEGNEQYF.

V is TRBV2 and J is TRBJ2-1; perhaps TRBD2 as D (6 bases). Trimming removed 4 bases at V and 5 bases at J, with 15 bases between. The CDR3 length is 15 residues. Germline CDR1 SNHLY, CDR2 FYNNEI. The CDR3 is CASSVEGRLNNEQFF. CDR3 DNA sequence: TGTGCCAGCAGTGTGGAGGGGCGCCTAAACAATGAGCAGTTCTTC.

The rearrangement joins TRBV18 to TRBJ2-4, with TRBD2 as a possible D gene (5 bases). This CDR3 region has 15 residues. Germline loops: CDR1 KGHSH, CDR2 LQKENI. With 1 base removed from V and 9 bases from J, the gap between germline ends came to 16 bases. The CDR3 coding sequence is TGTGCCAGCTCACCACAGATCACAGAGGGCGGCATTCAGTACTTC. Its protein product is CASSPQITEGGIQYF.

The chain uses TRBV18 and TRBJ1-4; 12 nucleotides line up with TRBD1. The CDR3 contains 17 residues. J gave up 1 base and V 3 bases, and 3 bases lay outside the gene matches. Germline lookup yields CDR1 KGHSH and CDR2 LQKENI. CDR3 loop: CASSPGQGARTNEKLFF. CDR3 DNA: TGTGCCAGCTCACCGGGACAGGGGGCCCGAACTAATGAAAAACTGTTTTTT.

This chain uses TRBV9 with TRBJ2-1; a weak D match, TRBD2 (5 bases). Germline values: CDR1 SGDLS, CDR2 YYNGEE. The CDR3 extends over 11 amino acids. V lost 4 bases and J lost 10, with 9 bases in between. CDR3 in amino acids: CASSLSAEQFF. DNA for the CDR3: TGTGCCAGCAGCCTTAGCGCCGAGCAGTTCTTC. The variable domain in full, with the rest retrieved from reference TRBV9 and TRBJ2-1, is DSGVTQTPKHLITATGQRVTLRCSPRSGDLSVYWYQQSLDQGLQFLIQYYNGEERAKGNILERFSAQQFPDLHSELNLSSLELGDSALYFCASSLSAEQFFGPGTRLTVL.

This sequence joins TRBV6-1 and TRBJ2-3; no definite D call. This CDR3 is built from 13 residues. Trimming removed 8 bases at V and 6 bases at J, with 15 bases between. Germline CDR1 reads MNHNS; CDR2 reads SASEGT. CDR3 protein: CASLPPFVDTQYF. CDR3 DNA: TGTGCCAGCCTCCCCCCATTTGTCGATACGCAGTATTTT.

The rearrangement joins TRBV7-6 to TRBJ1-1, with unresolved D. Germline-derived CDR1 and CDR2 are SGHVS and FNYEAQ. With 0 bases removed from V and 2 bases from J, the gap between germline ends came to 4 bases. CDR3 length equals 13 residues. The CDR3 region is CASSLAENTEAFF. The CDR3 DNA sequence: TGTGCCAGCAGCTTAGCCGAAAACACTGAAGCTTTCTTT.

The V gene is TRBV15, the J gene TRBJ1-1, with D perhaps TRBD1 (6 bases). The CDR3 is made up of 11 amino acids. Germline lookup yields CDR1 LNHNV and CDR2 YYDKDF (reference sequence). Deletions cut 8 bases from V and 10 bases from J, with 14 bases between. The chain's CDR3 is CATDQGRGAFF. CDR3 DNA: TGTGCCACCGACCAGGGCAGGGGAGCTTTCTTT.

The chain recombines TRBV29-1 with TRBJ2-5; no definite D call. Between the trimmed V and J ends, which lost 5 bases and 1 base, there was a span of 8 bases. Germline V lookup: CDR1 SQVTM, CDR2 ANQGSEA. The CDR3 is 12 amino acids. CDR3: CSVRRAQETQYF. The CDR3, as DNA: TGCAGCGTTCGGAGAGCCCAAGAGACCCAGTACTTC.

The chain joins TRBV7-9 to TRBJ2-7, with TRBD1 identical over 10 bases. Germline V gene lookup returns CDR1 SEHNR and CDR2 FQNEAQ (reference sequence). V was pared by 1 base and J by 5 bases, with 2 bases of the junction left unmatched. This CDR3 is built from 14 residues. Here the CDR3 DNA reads TGTGCCAGCAGCTTAGATGGGACAGGGGACGAGCAGTACTTC. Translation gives CASSLDGTGDEQYF.

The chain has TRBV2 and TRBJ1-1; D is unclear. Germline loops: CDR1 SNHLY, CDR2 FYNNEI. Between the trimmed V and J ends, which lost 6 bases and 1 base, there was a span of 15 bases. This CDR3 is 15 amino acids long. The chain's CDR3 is CASSLLDLQNTEAFF. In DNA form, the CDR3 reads TGTGCCAGCAGCCTTCTCGACCTGCAGAACACTGAAGCTTTCTTT. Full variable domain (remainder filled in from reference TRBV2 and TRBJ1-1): EPEVTQTPSHQVTQMGQEVILRCVPISNHLYFYWYRQILGQKVEFLVSFYNNEISEKSEIFDDQFSVERPDGSNFTLKIRSTKLEDSAMYFCASSLLDLQNTEAFFGQGTRLTVV.

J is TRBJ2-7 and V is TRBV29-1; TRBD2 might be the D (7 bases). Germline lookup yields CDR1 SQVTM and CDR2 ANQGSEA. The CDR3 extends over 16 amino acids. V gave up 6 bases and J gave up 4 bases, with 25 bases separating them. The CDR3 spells CSVRGVSGYEFYEQYF. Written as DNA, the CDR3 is TGCAGCGTCAGGGGCGTTAGCGGGTACGAATTTTACGAGCAGTACTTC.

Here the CDR3 DNA reads TGCAGCGTTGGGGCACAGAAGCGGGAGACCCAGTACTTC. Its translation is CSVGAQKRETQYF. The chain couples TRBV29-1 to TRBJ2-5; perhaps TRBD2 as D (5 bases). V shed 4 bases and J shed 5 bases, with 14 bases lying between them. CDR1 is SQVTM and CDR2 is ANQGSEA in the germline V gene. CDR3 length: 13 residues.

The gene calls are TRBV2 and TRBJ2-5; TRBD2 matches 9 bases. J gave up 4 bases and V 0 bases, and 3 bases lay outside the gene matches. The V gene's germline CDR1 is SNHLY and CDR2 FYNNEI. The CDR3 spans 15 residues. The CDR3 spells CASSEASGSAETQYF. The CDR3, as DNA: TGTGCCAGCAGTGAAGCTAGCGGGAGTGCAGAGACCCAGTACTTC.

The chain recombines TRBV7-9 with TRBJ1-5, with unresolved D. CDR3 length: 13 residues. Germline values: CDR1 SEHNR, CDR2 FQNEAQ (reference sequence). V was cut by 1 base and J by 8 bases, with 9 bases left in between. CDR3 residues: CASSLEGGKPQHF. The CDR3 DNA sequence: TGTGCCAGCAGCTTAGAGGGAGGGAAGCCCCAGCATTTT.

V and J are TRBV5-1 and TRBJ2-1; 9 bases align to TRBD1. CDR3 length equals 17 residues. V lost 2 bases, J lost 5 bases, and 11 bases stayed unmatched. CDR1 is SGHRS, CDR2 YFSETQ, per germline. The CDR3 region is CASSFPAGTGLNNEQFF. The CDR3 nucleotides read TGCGCCAGCAGCTTTCCCGCCGGGACAGGGCTGAACAATGAGCAGTTCTTC.

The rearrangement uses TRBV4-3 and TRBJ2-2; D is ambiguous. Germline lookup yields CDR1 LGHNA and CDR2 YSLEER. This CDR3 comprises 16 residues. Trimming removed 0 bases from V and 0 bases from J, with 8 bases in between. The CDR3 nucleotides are TGCGCCAGCAGCCAAGAGGCGAACTCGAACACCGGGGAGCTGTTTTTT. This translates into CASSQEANSNTGELFF.

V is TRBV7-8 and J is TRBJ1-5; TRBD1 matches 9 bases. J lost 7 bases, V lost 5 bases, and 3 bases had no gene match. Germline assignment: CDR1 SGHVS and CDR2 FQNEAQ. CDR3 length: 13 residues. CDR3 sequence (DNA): TGTGCCAGCAGCAAACAGGGGGCCCAGCCCCAGCATTTT. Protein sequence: CASSKQGAQPQHF.

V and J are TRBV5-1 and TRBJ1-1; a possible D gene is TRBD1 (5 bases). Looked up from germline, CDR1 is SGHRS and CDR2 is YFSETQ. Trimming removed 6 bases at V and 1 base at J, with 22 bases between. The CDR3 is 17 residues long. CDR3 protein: CASTRGGSSFGNTEAFF. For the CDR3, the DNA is TGCGCCAGCACCCGGGGGGGTTCTTCCTTTGGGAACACTGAAGCTTTCTTT. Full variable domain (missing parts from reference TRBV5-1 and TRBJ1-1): KAGVTQTPRYLIKTRGQQVTLSCSPISGHRSVSWYQQTPGQGLQFLFEYFSETQRNKGNFPGRFSGRQFSNSRSEMNVSTLELGDSALYLCASTRGGSSFGNTEAFFGQGTRLTVV.

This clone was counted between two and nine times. The CDR3 DNA follows: TGCGCCAGCAGTGAGTCCGGCGGGGAGCTGTTTTTT. It specifies CASSESGGELFF. The chain uses TRBV10-1 and TRBJ2-2; unclear D gene. Between the trimmed V and J ends, which lost 0 bases and 7 bases, there was a span of 3 bases. The CDR3 spans 12 residues. Germline CDR1 and CDR2: WNHNN and SYGVQD (reference sequence).

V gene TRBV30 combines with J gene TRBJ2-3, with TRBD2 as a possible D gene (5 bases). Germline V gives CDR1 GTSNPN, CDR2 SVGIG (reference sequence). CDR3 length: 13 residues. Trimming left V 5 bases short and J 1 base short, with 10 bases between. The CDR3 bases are TGTGCCTGGGGAGACGGGGGCACAGATACGCAGTATTTT. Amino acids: CAWGDGGTDTQYF.

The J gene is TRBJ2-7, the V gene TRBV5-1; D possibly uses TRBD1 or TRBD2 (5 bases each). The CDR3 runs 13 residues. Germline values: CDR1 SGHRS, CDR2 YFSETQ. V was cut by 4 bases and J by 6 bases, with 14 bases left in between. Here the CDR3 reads CASSRDLDREQYF. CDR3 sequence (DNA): TGCGCCAGCAGCCGGGACCTCGATCGCGAGCAGTACTTC.

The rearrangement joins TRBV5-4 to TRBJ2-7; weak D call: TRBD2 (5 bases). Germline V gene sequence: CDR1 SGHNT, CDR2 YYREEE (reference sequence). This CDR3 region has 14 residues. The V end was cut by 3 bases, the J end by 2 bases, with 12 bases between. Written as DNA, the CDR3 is TGTGCCAGCAGCTCCATGGACGGGACCTACGAGCAGTACTTC. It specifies CASSSMDGTYEQYF.

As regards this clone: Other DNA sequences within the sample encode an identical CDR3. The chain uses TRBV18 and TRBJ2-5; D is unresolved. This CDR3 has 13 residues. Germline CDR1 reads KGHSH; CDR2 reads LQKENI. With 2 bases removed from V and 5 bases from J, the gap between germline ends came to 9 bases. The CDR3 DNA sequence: TGTGCCAGCTCACCAGGATTTAGGGAGACCCAGTACTTC. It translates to CASSPGFRETQYF.

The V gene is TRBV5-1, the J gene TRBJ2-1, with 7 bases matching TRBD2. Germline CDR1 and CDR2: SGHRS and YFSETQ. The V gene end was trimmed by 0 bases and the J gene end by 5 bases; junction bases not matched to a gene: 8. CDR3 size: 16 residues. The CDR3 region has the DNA TGCGCCAGCAGCTTGGTGAGCCTAGCGGTTCACAATGAGCAGTTCTTC. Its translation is CASSLVSLAVHNEQFF.

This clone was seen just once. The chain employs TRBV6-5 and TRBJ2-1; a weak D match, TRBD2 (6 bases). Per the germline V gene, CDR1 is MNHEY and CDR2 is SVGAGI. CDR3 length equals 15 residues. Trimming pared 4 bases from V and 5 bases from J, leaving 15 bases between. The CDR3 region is CASSSVGGVNNEQFF. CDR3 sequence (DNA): TGTGCCAGCAGTTCCGTGGGGGGAGTGAACAATGAGCAGTTCTTC.

The CDR3 coding sequence is TGTGCCAGCAGCTTAGCCCCCGCCGTGGGGCCCCAGCATTTT. Its translation is CASSLAPAVGPQHF. The chain combines TRBV7-2 with TRBJ1-5; unclear D gene. This CDR3 is 14 amino acids long. The germline V and J ends were trimmed by 0 bases and 9 bases, with 12 bases remaining between them. Per the germline V gene, CDR1 is SGHTA and CDR2 is FQGNSA. The whole variable domain, remainder taken from reference TRBV7-2 and TRBJ1-5, is GAGVSQSPSNKVTEKGKDVELRCDPISGHTALYWYRQSLGQGLEFLIYFQGNSAPDKSGLPSDRFSAERTGGSVSTLTIQRTQQEDSAVYLCASSLAPAVGPQHFGDGTRLSIL.

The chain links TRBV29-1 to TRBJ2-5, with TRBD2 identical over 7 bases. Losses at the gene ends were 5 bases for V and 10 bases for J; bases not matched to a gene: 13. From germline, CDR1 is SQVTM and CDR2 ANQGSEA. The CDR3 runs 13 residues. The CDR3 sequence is CSVPALTSVGQYF. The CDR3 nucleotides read TGCAGCGTTCCCGCCCTCACTAGCGTGGGCCAGTACTTC.

The CDR3 coding sequence is TGTGCCAGCAGCCCGGGGCGTCAGGGACTAGCTGCTTCCTCCGGGGAGCTGTTTTTT. Translated, it gives CASSPGRQGLAASSGELFF. V is TRBV11-3 and J is TRBJ2-2, with TRBD2 matching over 9 bases. The germline V gene encodes CDR1 SGHNT and CDR2 YENEEA. The CDR3 extends over 19 amino acids. The V segment lost 5 bases and the J segment 6 bases; nucleotides outside the gene matches: 19.